The TCR beta chain under discussion was sequenced for a study of T cells in Graves' hyperthyroidism and ophthalmopathy (dated by TCRdb to between 2019 and 2020). Background for the entire study: Peripheral blood was sampled at the time of initial diagnosis, prior to any treatment. To identify distinguishing TCR V-J signatures, a discovery cohort of about 100 patients was used, comprising under 45 with Graves' ophthalmopathy and under 60 with stable Graves' hyperthyroidism. Whether ophthalmopathy could be predicted prospectively was tested in an independent validation cohort made up of roughly 19 hyperthyroidism patients plus 17 patients who later progressed to ophthalmopathy. The 100 or so discovery patients were divided at random into training and test sets in a 7:3 ratio. Thyroid tissue and blood T-cell repertoires from over 5 Graves' hyperthyroidism patients were also compared in the study. After sampling, hyperthyroidism patients received methimazole starting at 30 mg daily, and ophthalmopathy patients received high-dose intravenous methylprednisolone. The paper describes TCR Vbeta CDR3 sequencing of some 130 peripheral blood samples, made up of 43 ophthalmopathy patients, roughly 80 hyperthyroidism patients and about 17 progressor patients. Broad study findings and their caveats: Sample size was not statistically predetermined, and blinding of investigators to group allocation was not performed. In validation, the model predicted progression to ophthalmopathy with approximately 70% sensitivity and approximately 72% specificity, a median of 6.5 months before onset. Most expanded thyroid clonotypes (frequency above 0.001) were also detected in blood, a finding suggesting that blood repertoires may reflect thyroid immune responses. Ophthalmopathy was separated from stable hyperthyroidism by a 13 V-J signature model, with around 90% sensitivity and 81% to 82% specificity obtained in cross-validation and 80%/75% obtained in testing.

The TCR beta CDR3 regions were amplified from RNA transcripts. A first-round RT-PCR of the TCR CDR3 used the HTBI primer set with the Qiagen OneStep RT-PCR kit. The libraries were constructed in a second round of multiplex PCR and then size-selected and purified. Paired-end sequencing of the libraries was performed with 100 bp reads on an Illumina HiSeq2000. Concerning the study's data processing: SOAPnuke was used to process the raw data, removing reads that contained adapters or uncalled bases, had a mean Phred below 15, or lacked an exact match to the constant primer or identifier. COPE v1.2.5 was used to merge the high-quality paired reads, and each unique nucleotide sequence was defined as a clonotype. Clonotypes were aligned to IMGT TRBV, TRBD and TRBJ reference segments using MiTCR v1.1. The analysis included only V-J combinations with a frequency above 0.0001, which together covered roughly 99% of the repertoires. A TCS score was defined as the ratio between F50 (clonal expansion) and ExV (chaos), using BLOSUM62-based TCRdist between CDR3 peptides within each V-J. Welch's t-statistics and random forest reduced just over 500 V-J features to about 12, which were used in a naive Bayes classifier (R e1071). TCRdb's own reprocessing of the public reads used fastp at Q25 and MiXCR and kept productive beta chains. Every CDR3 protein is listed once, alongside the most common genes and DNA of its rows. TCRdb assigned the V and J calls; the authors' analysis was not used. A total of about 290,000 distinct CDR3 sequences appear in this sample, 17% of them only once. Roughly 53% of the sample lies in the top ten.

V loses 2 bases, J loses 7 bases, and the germline ends lie 11 bases apart. According to the germline V gene, CDR1 reads MDHEN and CDR2 reads SYDVKM. Spanning cysteine to phenylalanine, the CDR3 consists of 14 amino acids. CDR3 DNA only is kept here, 42 bases in frame from base 1. Moderately to severely active disease, a Clinical Activity Score of at least 3, a NOSPECS grade of at least 4, and a duration under 3 months were present in ophthalmopathy patients. The study excluded patients with uncontrolled infections, other autoimmune diseases, pregnancy or lactation. Diagnoses were established on the basis of clinical symptoms, serum thyroxine and TRAb, thyroid ultrasound, and orbital computed tomography. Ficoll-Paque density gradient centrifugation was used to isolate PBMCs from 9.5 to 10 ml of fresh peripheral blood. Trizol reagent was used to extract total RNA, and RNA quality was then checked on an Agilent 2100 Bioanalyzer.

This clonotype was recorded a few times. Its recognized antigen is unknown. One base away there is no much larger clone; base qualities are not given. Material for sequencing was blood. The chain employs TRBV28 and TRBJ2-2; perhaps TRBD2 is the D gene, with 5 bases matching. The sequence derives from a woman aged 55-70 years with Graves' ophthalmopathy. The DNA sequence reads TGTGCCAGCAGTTTAGGCGTCGCGGGCGGGGAGCTGTTTTTT. It translates as CASSLGVAGGELFF. Supplemented by the reference TRBV28 and TRBJ2-2 proteins around the CDR3, the complete variable domain is DVKVTQSSRYLVKRTGEKVFLECVQDMDHENMFWYRQDPGLGLRLIYFSYDVKMKEKGDIPEGYSVSREKKERFSLILESASTNQTSMYLCASSLGVAGGELFFGEGSRLTVL.